A single sample is the source of the 8 T cell receptor beta chains below, sequenced in a study of circulating and synovial CD4+ cells in juvenile arthritis. Sequencing used immunoSEQ multiplex PCR; TCRdb keeps in-frame clones, though not all of them. The sample carries 15,000 or so clones, around nine tenths recorded once. Sequencing was done on a sample of CD4+ T cells from blood. The receptor set was obtained from a human donor with juvenile idiopathic arthritis.

This chain links TRBV19 with TRBJ1-2; D is possibly TRBD1 (5 bases). The V gene lost 4 bases and the J gene lost 4 bases, with 16 bases spanning the gap. Germline assignment: CDR1 LNHDA and CDR2 SQIVND (reference sequence). The CDR3 runs 15 residues. The CDR3 reads CASSNLGTGVYGYTF. CDR3 nucleotide sequence: TGTGCCAGTAGTAACCTAGGGACTGGAGTCTATGGCTACACCTTC.

The V and J genes are TRBV28 and TRBJ2-7; 10 nucleotides agree with TRBD2. V trimming: 2 bases; J trimming: 3 bases; junction bases outside the gene matches: 1. Germline V gene data show CDR1 as MDHEN and CDR2 as SYDVKM. CDR3 length equals 14 residues. The DNA for the CDR3 is TGTGCCAGCAGTTTACTAGCGGGAGACTACGAGCAGTACTTC. This translates into CASSLLAGDYEQYF.

The V call is TRBV7-9, the J call TRBJ2-7; D not resolved. This CDR3 has 12 residues. Germline V CDR1 and CDR2: SEHNR, FQNEAQ (reference sequence). The V end lost 3 bases, the J end lost 0 bases, and 3 bases lay between the germline ends. CDR3: CASSLSSYEQYF. Here the CDR3 DNA reads TGTGCCAGCAGCTTGAGCTCCTACGAGCAGTACTTC.

This chain uses TRBV18 with TRBJ2-5; a possible D gene is TRBD1 (6 bases). Trimming took off 3 bases at V and 5 bases at J, with 16 bases between the two ends. The CDR3 runs to 15 residues. Germline V gene lookup returns CDR1 KGHSH and CDR2 LQKENI. The DNA for the CDR3 is TGTGCCAGCTCACCCAACAGGGAAATAGGGGAGACCCAGTACTTC. Amino acids: CASSPNREIGETQYF.

V gene TRBV15 combines with J gene TRBJ1-5; perhaps TRBD1 as D (6 bases). V lost 6 bases to trimming and J lost 4 bases, with 10 bases between them. The CDR3 has 13 residues. Germline V gene data show CDR1 as LNHNV and CDR2 as YYDKDF (reference sequence). The CDR3 bases are TGTGCCACCAGGGGGACAATTAATCAGCCCCAGCATTTT. Amino acids: CATRGTINQPQHF.

The V call is TRBV21-1, the J call TRBJ2-4; the table's D call, TRBD2, was not checked against the DNA. TRBV21-1 is annotated as a pseudogene. This CDR3 is 16 amino acids long. The CDR3 loop is CASSPRTSCTKNIQYF. CDR3 in DNA: TGTGCCAGCAGCCCCCGGACTAGCTGTACCAAAAACATTCAGTACTTC.

The rearrangement uses TRBV29-1 and TRBJ1-1, with 9 bases that match TRBD1. Germline CDR1 reads SQVTM; CDR2 reads ANQGSEA. This CDR3 is 14 amino acids long. The V and J ends lost 6 bases and 0 bases, in that order; junction bases with no gene match: 5. The CDR3 DNA sequence: TGCAGCGTAGGGACAGGGAACATGAACACTGAAGCTTTCTTT. The encoded protein is CSVGTGNMNTEAFF.

This clone was seen only once. The chain uses TRBV10-3 and TRBJ2-2; 10 bases are a match to TRBD2. V was pared by 4 bases and J by 7 bases, with 9 bases of the junction left unmatched. Germline V gives CDR1 ENHRY, CDR2 SYGVKD. The CDR3 sequence is 16 residues long. In DNA, the CDR3 is TGTGCCATCAGTGGGGAGCGGGGGGGCCAAGGCGGGGAGCTGTTTTTT. Translating gives CAISGERGGQGGELFF.